These T cell receptor beta chains were read from a single sample in a study of cytomegalovirus exposure and HLA in healthy donors. TCRdb keeps only in-frame clones here, not all; method: immunoSEQ multiplex PCR. The table shows about 360,000 clones, with 86% occurring only once. The sample taken for sequencing was PBMCs. The receptors were gathered from a woman between 18 and 30 years old in good health and CMV-seronegative. Both conserved end residues are part of each CDR3. Fields, in order: J gene, D gene, V gene, clone size, CDR3 protein, CDR3 DNA. The D gene is left open where the match is weak. For some rows the clone size is stated as once, few or many, or as a class when expanded; others skip it.

>TRBJ2-1|TRBD2|TRBV7-9|-
CASSFSGGPYNEQFF
TGTGCCAGCAGCTTTAGCGGGGGGCCCTACAATGAGCAGTTCTTC
>TRBJ2-4|-|TRBV11-2|few
CASSYKIIQYF
TGTGCCAGCAGCTACAAAATCATTCAGTACTTC
>TRBJ1-6|-|TRBV6-1|once
CASGRRRDSPLHF
TGTGCCAGCGGCAGGCGGCGGGATTCACCCCTCCACTTT
>TRBJ1-4|-|TRBV6-1|-
CASSEALRRRQRNEKLFF
TGTGCCAGCAGTGAAGCGCTTCGTAGGCGGCAGAGAAATGAAAAACTGTTTTTT
>TRBJ2-1|-|TRBV5-1|-
CASSLVLAYEQFF
TGCGCCAGCAGCTTGGTCCTAGCGTATGAGCAGTTCTTC
>TRBJ1-5|TRBD1|TRBV28|-
CASISRPQGAYSNQPQHF
TGTGCCAGCATTTCAAGGCCGCAGGGGGCCTATAGCAATCAGCCCCAGCATTTT
>TRBJ2-7|TRBD2|TRBV5-4|-
CASSTVAGGPYEQYF
TGTGCCAGCAGCACCGTAGCGGGAGGGCCTTACGAGCAGTACTTC
>TRBJ2-5|-|TRBV18|-
CASSPPEGPETQYF
TGTGCCAGCTCACCACCGGAGGGACCAGAGACCCAGTACTTC
>TRBJ1-2|-|TRBV5-5|-
CASSSGHRYGYTF
TGTGCCAGCAGCTCCGGACATCGCTATGGCTACACCTTC
>TRBJ1-3|-|TRBV27|-
CASSKLSGNTIYF
TGTGCCAGCAGTAAACTGAGTGGAAACACCATATATTTT
>TRBJ2-5|-|TRBV13|-
CASTKGPGLRETQYF
TGTGCCAGCACCAAAGGGCCGGGACTGAGGGAGACCCAGTACTTC
>TRBJ2-3|TRBD2|TRBV28|-
CASKPAWLAGRFKGTDTQYF
TGTGCCAGCAAGCCGGCTTGGCTAGCGGGAAGGTTTAAGGGCACAGATACGCAGTATTTT
>TRBJ2-2|TRBD2|TRBV30|-
CAWSGIHSTSGVNTGELFF
TGTGCCTGGAGTGGGATTCACTCGACTAGCGGGGTCAACACCGGGGAGCTGTTTTTT
>TRBJ2-5|TRBD2|TRBV28|-
CASSTAGVETQYF
TGTGCCAGCAGTACGGCGGGAGTAGAGACCCAGTACTTC
>TRBJ2-1|TRBD1|TRBV6-5|few
CASSPQGSHNEQFF
TGTGCCAGCAGTCCACAGGGGTCCCACAATGAGCAGTTCTTC
>TRBJ2-7|-|TRBV28|-
CASRQTASYEQYF
TGTGCCAGCAGACAGACAGCGTCCTACGAGCAGTACTTC
>TRBJ2-1|TRBD2|TRBV5-1|-
CASSITSGPYNEQFF
TGCGCCAGCAGCATAACTAGCGGACCCTACAATGAGCAGTTCTTC
>TRBJ1-4|-|TRBV29-1|-
CSVEWASSNEKLFF
TGCAGCGTTGAATGGGCTTCTTCTAATGAAAAACTGTTTTTT
>TRBJ2-7|TRBD1|TRBV27|-
CASSLGTGAYEQYF
TGTGCCAGCAGTCTTGGGACAGGGGCCTACGAGCAGTACTTC
>TRBJ2-1|TRBD1|TRBV19|-
CASSRSRGQGAYNEQFF
TGTGCCAGTAGTAGATCCCGTGGACAGGGGGCCTACAATGAGCAGTTCTTC
>TRBJ1-2|TRBD1|TRBV28|-
CASTLQGARGYTF
TGTGCCAGCACCTTACAGGGGGCGAGGGGCTACACCTTC
>TRBJ2-7|TRBD1|TRBV6-5|-
CASSYRGTYEQYF
TGTGCCAGCAGCTACAGGGGGACCTACGAGCAGTACTTC
>TRBJ2-6|-|TRBV4-1|-
CASSPPRTGANVLTF
TGCGCCAGCAGCCCCCCTAGGACTGGGGCCAACGTCCTGACTTTC
>TRBJ2-7|-|TRBV15|-
CVTSRDLASGSWEQYF
TGTGTCACCAGCAGAGACCTAGCGTCGGGTAGTTGGGAGCAGTACTTC
>TRBJ1-2|-|TRBV2|-
CASRVEGTYGYTF
TGTGCCAGCAGGGTGGAGGGGACCTATGGCTACACCTTC
>TRBJ1-1|TRBD1|TRBV19|-
CASSMRGTGVTEAFF
TGTGCCAGTAGTATGCGGGGGACAGGGGTCACTGAAGCTTTCTTT
>TRBJ1-2|TRBD1|TRBV28|-
CASISGGQGIGYTF
TGTGCCAGCATTTCAGGGGGACAGGGGATTGGCTACACCTTC
>TRBJ2-1|TRBD2|TRBV6-1|-
CASRGTIAHNEQFF
TGTGCCAGCAGGGGGACTATAGCCCACAATGAGCAGTTCTTC
>TRBJ2-7|-|TRBV6-1|-
CASSRGDYEQYF
TGTGCCAGCAGTAGGGGTGACTACGAGCAGTACTTC
>TRBJ2-3|TRBD2|TRBV4-1|-
CASSQDLAGVTDTQYF
TGCGCCAGCAGCCAGGACTTAGCGGGGGTAACAGATACGCAGTATTTT
>TRBJ2-7|-|TRBV6-1|-
CASSEAGGPSYEQYF
TGTGCCAGCAGTGAAGCGGGGGGACCTTCCTACGAGCAGTACTTC
>TRBJ2-3|TRBD1|TRBV5-1|-
CASSSSGTGSADTQYF
TGCGCCAGCAGCTCATCCGGGACAGGGTCTGCAGATACGCAGTATTTT
>TRBJ1-1|-|TRBV28|-
CASSLRGVYGAFF
TGTGCCAGCAGTTTACGGGGGGTTTATGGAGCTTTCTTT
>TRBJ1-2|-|TRBV30|-
CAWSVGGGSNYGYTF
TGTGCCTGGAGCGTGGGGGGGGGTTCTAACTATGGCTACACCTTC
>TRBJ1-4|-|TRBV30|-
CAWSPTTGLFNEKLFF
TGTGCCTGGAGCCCAACTACAGGGCTATTTAATGAAAAACTGTTTTTT
>TRBJ1-1|-|TRBV2|-
CASSRPGKAEAFF
TGTGCCAGCAGCCGACCGGGGAAAGCGGAAGCTTTCTTT
>TRBJ1-1|-|TRBV29-1|once
CSVIGGRAEAFF
TGCAGCGTGATAGGGGGTAGGGCTGAAGCTTTCTTT
>TRBJ1-6|-|TRBV6-5|-
CASSYLPSNGGSPLHF
TGTGCCAGCAGTTACCTACCCTCCAACGGCGGATCACCCCTCCACTTT
>TRBJ1-1|TRBD1|TRBV7-9|-
CASSSMTGGNTEAFF
TGTGCCAGCAGCTCGATGACAGGGGGGAACACTGAAGCTTTCTTT
>TRBJ1-5|-|TRBV2|-
CASIGGGQPQHF
TGTGCCAGCATTGGGGGAGGTCAGCCCCAGCATTTT
>TRBJ2-7|-|TRBV11-3|few
CASSSTGRYEQYF
TGTGCCAGCAGCTCTACTGGGAGGTACGAGCAGTACTTC
>TRBJ2-7|-|TRBV6-5|-
CASSYRGYEQYF
TGTGCCAGCAGTTATCGGGGCTACGAGCAGTACTTC
>TRBJ2-7|TRBD1|TRBV6-5|few
CASSVTGESYEQYF
TGTGCCAGCAGTGTAACAGGGGAATCCTACGAGCAGTACTTC
>TRBJ1-4|TRBD1|TRBV7-9|-
CASSPGGGDEKLFF
TGTGCCAGCAGCCCAGGGGGCGGGGATGAAAAACTGTTTTTT
>TRBJ2-3|-|TRBV28|-
CASSLEGAVGTDTQYF
TGTGCCAGCAGTTTAGAAGGGGCCGTGGGAACAGATACGCAGTATTTT
>TRBJ2-2|-|TRBV18|-
CASSPKAGESGELFF
TGTGCCAGCTCACCAAAAGCAGGGGAGAGCGGGGAGCTGTTTTTT
>TRBJ1-5|TRBD1|TRBV6-4|-
CASSDRTGGRQPQHF
TGTGCCAGCAGTGACCGGACAGGGGGCCGGCAGCCCCAGCATTTT
>TRBJ1-2|-|TRBV29-1|-
CSVYTGIEGYGYTF
TGCAGCGTTTATACAGGGATAGAAGGCTATGGCTACACCTTC
>TRBJ2-1|-|TRBV5-8|-
CASPSYLGAYNEQFF
TGTGCCAGCCCAAGCTATCTAGGGGCCTACAATGAGCAGTTCTTC
>TRBJ2-1|-|TRBV5-1|-
CASRGYSGSSYNEQFF
TGCGCCAGCAGGGGATACTCGGGGAGCTCCTACAATGAGCAGTTCTTC
>TRBJ2-7|-|TRBV7-3|-
CASSLGAQSEQYF
TGTGCCAGCAGCTTAGGTGCACAGTCCGAGCAGTACTTC
>TRBJ2-7|TRBD1|TRBV28|-
CASSTTGNGGRSYEQYF
TGTGCCAGCAGTACGACAGGGAATGGGGGAAGGAGCTACGAGCAGTACTTC
>TRBJ1-2|-|TRBV19|-
CASSIVQGSDDGYTF
TGTGCCAGTAGTATAGTTCAGGGATCGGATGATGGCTACACCTTC
>TRBJ2-1|TRBD1|TRBV7-9|-
CASSPRTGHVSYNEQFF
TGTGCCAGCAGCCCCCGGACAGGTCATGTTTCCTACAATGAGCAGTTCTTC
>TRBJ2-7|TRBD1|TRBV4-1|few
CASSPTQGQGYEQYF
TGCGCCAGCAGCCCCACTCAGGGACAGGGCTACGAGCAGTACTTC
>TRBJ1-5|-|TRBV6-1|-
CASSETGTINQPQHF
TGTGCCAGCAGTGAGACCGGGACTATCAATCAGCCCCAGCATTTT
>TRBJ2-6|-|TRBV4-2|-
CASSQGTTVSGANVLTF
TGTGCCAGCAGCCAAGGAACGACAGTCTCTGGGGCCAACGTCCTGACTTTC
>TRBJ2-5|-|TRBV5-1|-
CASREMMQETQYF
TGCGCCAGCAGGGAGATGATGCAAGAGACCCAGTACTTC
>TRBJ2-7|-|TRBV7-9|-
CASSSRGSPYEQYF
TGTGCCAGCAGCTCCCGGGGTTCCCCCTACGAGCAGTACTTC
>TRBJ1-6|TRBD1|TRBV4-2|-
CASSQTGGQAHSPLHF
TGTGCCAGCAGCCAGACAGGGGGCCAGGCCCATTCACCCCTCCACTTT